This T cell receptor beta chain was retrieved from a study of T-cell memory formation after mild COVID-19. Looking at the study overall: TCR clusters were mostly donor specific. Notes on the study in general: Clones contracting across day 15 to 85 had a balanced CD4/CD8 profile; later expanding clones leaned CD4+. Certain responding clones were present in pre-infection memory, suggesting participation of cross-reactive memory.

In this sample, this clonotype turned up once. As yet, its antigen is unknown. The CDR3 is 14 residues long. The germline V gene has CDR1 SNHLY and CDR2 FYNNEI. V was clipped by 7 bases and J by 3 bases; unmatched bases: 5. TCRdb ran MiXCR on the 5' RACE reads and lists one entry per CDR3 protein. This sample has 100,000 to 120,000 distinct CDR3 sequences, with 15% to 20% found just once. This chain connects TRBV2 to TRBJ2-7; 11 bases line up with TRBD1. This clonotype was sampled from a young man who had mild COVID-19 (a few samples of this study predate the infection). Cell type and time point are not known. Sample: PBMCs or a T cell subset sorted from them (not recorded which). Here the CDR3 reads CASTGTGGIYEQYF. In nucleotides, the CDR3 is TGTGCCAGCACCGGGACAGGGGGTATCTACGAGCAGTACTTC.